These T cell receptor beta chains were read from a single sample in a study of cytomegalovirus exposure and HLA in healthy donors. The data were produced by immunoSEQ multiplex PCR, yet TCRdb's version contains in-frame clones alone and is incomplete. Among 150,000 to 200,000 clones listed, approximately 80% were seen once. The sequenced sample was PBMCs. The receptors were gathered from a woman under 30 in good health and CMV-seronegative. The CDR3 runs from the conserved cysteine through the conserved F or W. A D gene is named only where the DNA matches it firmly. The size of a clone is reported for some rows only, either as once, few or many, or as a class for expanded clones.

.	TRBV13	TRBJ1-1	.	TGTGCCAGCAGCTTAGGCCTCGGGGCTGAAGCTTTCTTT	CASSLGLGAEAFF
TRBD2	TRBV28	TRBJ2-7	.	TGTGCCAGCAGTAGTCCCGGGACTAGCAGAAGATACGAGCAGTACTTC	CASSSPGTSRRYEQYF
.	TRBV9	TRBJ2-3	.	TGTGCCAGCAGCGTAGCTTCCCGCACAGATACGCAGTATTTT	CASSVASRTDTQYF
TRBD1	TRBV9	TRBJ1-2	.	TGTGCCAGCAGCGTGACAGGGGGGTTTACCCCCTATGGCTACACCTTC	CASSVTGGFTPYGYTF
TRBD1	TRBV7-2	TRBJ1-2	.	TGTGCCAGCAGCACGCGACAGGGGAATGGCTACACCTTC	CASSTRQGNGYTF
TRBD2	TRBV10-2	TRBJ2-6	.	TGCGCCAGCAGTGTACTAGCGGGGGGTTCCTTCTCTGGGGCCAACGTCCTGACTTTC	CASSVLAGGSFSGANVLTF
TRBD1	TRBV6-4	TRBJ2-7	.	TGTGCCAGCAAGGGGACAGGTGACGAGCAGTACTTC	CASKGTGDEQYF
TRBD1	TRBV6-5	TRBJ1-3	.	TGTGCCAGCAGTTATGGGACAGGGACTTCTGGAAACACCATATATTTT	CASSYGTGTSGNTIYF
TRBD1	TRBV5-4	TRBJ1-6	.	TGTGCCAGCAGCTCCGGGACAGACAATTCACCCCTCCACTTT	CASSSGTDNSPLHF
TRBD1	TRBV5-5	TRBJ1-2	.	TGTGCCAGCAGCGACCGGGACAGGGCTACCTATGGCTACACCTTC	CASSDRDRATYGYTF
TRBD1	TRBV9	TRBJ2-3	few	TGTGCCAGCAGCGGTGGACAGGGCACAGATACGCAGTATTTT	CASSGGQGTDTQYF
.	TRBV27	TRBJ1-6	.	TGTGCCAGCAGTTTAAGGTGGCAGGGGTCCTATAATTCACCCCTCCACTTT	CASSLRWQGSYNSPLHF
.	TRBV28	TRBJ1-2	few	TGTGCCAGCAGGATCCCAGGGAACTATGGCTACACCTTC	CASRIPGNYGYTF
.	TRBV6-1	TRBJ1-1	.	TGTGCCAGCAGTGAACAGGTAGTGAACACTGAAGCTTTCTTT	CASSEQVVNTEAFF
.	TRBV5-4	TRBJ1-1	.	TGTGCCAGCAGCGCGGAGGGAACTGAAGCTTTCTTT	CASSAEGTEAFF
.	TRBV11-3	TRBJ1-5	once	TGTGCCAGCAGCTTAGGCCGGGGGAGCAATCAGCCCCAGCATTTT	CASSLGRGSNQPQHF
.	TRBV11-2	TRBJ2-7	.	TGTGCCAGCAGCCCGGCGGGCTATCCCTCCTACGAGCAGTACTTC	CASSPAGYPSYEQYF
.	TRBV27	TRBJ1-1	.	TGTGCCAGCTCTACAGGCGTTTACCTTGAAGCTTTCTTT	CASSTGVYLEAFF
TRBD1	TRBV7-9	TRBJ2-6	.	TGTGCCAGCAGCTCGAACAGGGGGGCTAGGCTTTCTGGGGCCAACGTCCTGACTTTC	CASSSNRGARLSGANVLTF
.	TRBV18	TRBJ1-1	.	TGTGCCAGCTCACCAACTCTCACTGAAGCTTTCTTT	CASSPTLTEAFF
TRBD2	TRBV7-9	TRBJ2-1	few	TGTGCCAGCAGCCCCACGGGACTAGTAAGTAATGAGCAGTTCTTC	CASSPTGLVSNEQFF
.	TRBV5-6	TRBJ1-2	.	TGTGCCAGCAGGGGGACACCCTATGGCTACACCTTC	CASRGTPYGYTF